This note documents a single TCR beta chain sequence. Which antigen it targets is not known. No clone much larger than this one lies a single base away; base qualities are absent. The record originates from a study of cytomegalovirus exposure and HLA in healthy donors (dated by TCRdb to about 2017). In the study overall: According to an earlier analysis of several hundred of the donors, 150 million to 200 million T cells yielded over 100 million unique TCR beta sequences and about 300 Gb of sequence data. A separate validation cohort of roughly 130 different subjects was used in addition to the approximately 700-subject first cohort. On average, roughly 250,000 unique TCR beta nucleotide sequences were sequenced per donor among 350 to 400 genotyped donors of the cohort, with roughly 18% of those sequences being non-productive. To study patterns of TCR occurrence, a later analysis re-analyzed previously published TCR beta repertoires from 666 donors and added high-resolution HLA genotyping. Among the approximately 400 genotyped donors, more than 70% belonged to the genetic ancestry cluster associated with self-reported Caucasian donors. Genome-wide SNP genotypes for about three fifths of the roughly 670 donors were used in a later genetic analysis, which treated that subset as a discovery cohort. All discovery cohort repertoires had been generated using a single sequencing platform. Donor age, sex, ethnicity and CMV serostatus were compiled together with the repertoire data. Typing coverage varied by locus: roughly 620-640 donors for A, B, C, DRB1 and DQB1; some 520 for DQA1; about 590 for DPA1; approximately 470 for DPB1. To predict cytomegalovirus infection status, the study combined high-throughput TCR immunosequencing, statistical association of individual TCRs with disease status, and machine learning. The study was designed to test whether signatures of past pathogen exposure could be identified by cataloging public T cell receptors. The T cell repertoires of roughly 660 subjects were profiled by immunosequencing and related to cytomegalovirus serostatus. In the later analysis, no new phenotypic data were used to find candidate immune exposures; instead, reliance was placed on TCR beta sequences and their occurrence across donors. Roughly 300 gigabases of sequencing data and around 80 million unique TCR sequences made up an early release that covered about 640 HLA-typed donors. Roughly 5 DR-DQ haplotypes were treated as single units for association and clustering because of strong linkage in the cohort. To decide whether each TCR beta V gene segment behaved as functional or pseudogenic, an earlier analysis of some 600 of the donors relied on high-throughput TCR beta sequencing. Both class I and class II loci were covered by HLA typing, at four-digit resolution. Results the study describes overall, beyond this receptor: The presence/absence analyses assumed that sequencing depth was roughly uniform across donors, and that assumption may not be true. Correlated functional status among segregating V segments might reflect linkage disequilibrium, but an unknown experimental factor could not be ruled out. Cytomegalovirus status was reported to be diagnosed by the classifier with high specificity and sensitivity in both the original and validation cohorts. Because HLA typing was missing for some donors at each locus, association tests included only the typed subset. According to a later analysis, most CMV-associated TCR beta chains appeared to be HLA-restricted, and the HLA associations seemed to be driven largely by CMV exposure. In an earlier analysis of fewer than 750 of the donors, most TCR beta V segments were observed in productive rearrangements about 87% or about 30% of the time, broadly matching IMGT annotations. The authors suggested that the approach could potentially be generalized to other disease states and immunological phenotypes. Most TCR sequences were seen in very few donors, while some public TCRs were found in many individuals. A later analysis associated about 16,000 TCR beta sequences with specific HLA alleles at a false discovery rate of 0.05. The study gave a list of about 150 TCR beta chains associated with cytomegalovirus. The only immune exposure information available for the cohort was CMV serostatus. Because counts were too low, seventeen rarely observed V segments, including chromosome 9 orphons, were excluded from the earlier analysis of fewer than 650 of the donors. Three of the identified cytomegalovirus-associated TCR beta chains were confirmed in vitro to be specific for cytomegalovirus antigens. This cohort had only TCR beta chains sequenced, and the lack of alpha or paired-chain data limited which features could be detected. Several of the top co-occurrence clusters appeared to be linked to parvovirus B19, influenza, CMV and Epstein-Barr virus, according to a later analysis. Assigning TCR associations to individual alleles was difficult when HLA alleles, especially DR and DQ, strongly co-occurred. In a later analysis, HLA-associated TCR beta chains showed more clonal expansion and lower generation probabilities than non-associated chains that were equally common. A further reported finding was that TCR beta sequences accurately predicted the HLA-A and HLA-B alleles for most subjects in the first cohort. An association between a missense DCLRE1C variant and V-gene and J-gene trimming of TCR beta chains was found in a later genetic analysis and replicated in an independent cohort. Compared with the roughly 670-donor mean, donors in an Asian-associated ancestry cluster had fewer N-insertions in productive TCRs, according to a later genetic analysis. In a later analysis, the rate of TCR association differed among HLA loci, with DRB1 alleles having the most associated TCRs and HLA-C alleles having the fewest. A cluster of highly shared sequence variants was judged likely to represent a technical artifact of the sequencing pipeline.

The cohort consisted of fewer than 700 healthy bone marrow donors. Cohort members were all nominally healthy when sampled, although unrecorded immune exposures were likely present. The donor was CMV seropositive and was included in the group of approximately 300 seropositive cohort members. Every donor gave a peripheral blood sample, and the peripheral blood mononuclear cells from that sample were used for TCR beta sequencing. The Qiagen DNeasy Blood Extraction Kit was used to extract genomic DNA from the blood cell samples. Receptor libraries were prepared by the immunoSEQ multiplex PCR assay. For the multiplex PCR, a mixture combining 60 forward primers for TCR Vbeta segments and 13 reverse primers for TCR Jbeta segments was used. A multiplex PCR assay on genomic DNA amplified the CDR3 region of rearranged TCR beta genes. The Illumina HiSeq System was used to sequence the amplified TCR beta libraries as 87-base-pair reads. On the study's bioinformatics: A later analysis tallied roughly 80 million unique TCR beta chains across the 650 to 750 repertoires, and approximately 12 million of those chains were shared by two or more donors. A nearest-neighbor algorithm error-corrected the raw reads and collapsed the reads into unique sequences, merging closely related sequences to remove PCR and sequencing errors. CDR3 sequences were aligned to IMGT reference sequences to assign V, D and J gene segments. For a sequence to be retained, at least a six-nucleotide match to both a V gene segment and a J gene segment was required. Rearrangements were classified as productive when the CDR3 lacked stop codons and remained in frame with V and J, and all other rearrangements were classified as non-productive. CDR3 was defined according to IMGT convention as the region running from the second conserved V-encoded cysteine to the conserved J-encoded phenylalanine. The earlier analysis of some 580 of the donors excluded any sequence lacking an unambiguous match to a single V gene segment. An earlier analysis of about 600 of the donors called V segments functional above 56.7% productive rearrangements and segregating when the between-donor standard deviation exceeded 5%. A statistical classification framework was developed to diagnose cytomegalovirus status using the catalog of TCR beta chain sequences. In a later analysis, V and J genes were assigned by comparing TCR nucleotide sequences against IMGT/GENE-DB human TR gene sequences. Using the TCRdist pipeline, a later analysis assigned CDR3 sequences along with most-parsimonious VDJ recombination scenarios. In a later analysis, each TCR beta chain was defined by its CDR3 amino acid sequence together with its V-gene family, and reads lacking a unique V-gene family were excluded. In a later analysis, 450 to 600 highly shared, low-generation-probability nucleotide sequences were removed to address suspected cross-contamination and a sequencing artifact. In a later analysis, a clonal expansion index for each public chain was calculated from normalized within-repertoire ranks of inferred template counts. In a later analysis, generation probabilities were computed using a VDJ recombination model fitted to out-of-frame rearrangements, and the results were checked against IGoR. Hypergeometric tests were used in a later analysis to score TCR-TCR, TCR-HLA and TCR-CMV co-occurrence, with a repertoire-size bias correction applied to the TCR pairs. To estimate false discovery rates, a later analysis permuted the HLA or CMV assignments 20 times. In a later analysis, co-occurring TCRs were grouped with DBSCAN, and TCRdist sequence similarity was added when clustering was performed within HLA-allele-positive subsets. For co-occurrence clustering, repertoires with fewer than 30,000 or more than 120,000 public chains were excluded, along with a handful of repertoires with anomalous nucleotide sharing. Held by TCRdb, this immuneACCESS table contains in-frame sequences only and omits some clones. Under half of the omission traces to an unresolved V gene where checked; the cause of the rest is unknown. For V, J and clone size, that table is used; D and trimming come from the DNA. The sample yields some 78,000 clones; about 68% were counted once. The top ten hold under 10% of the sample.

The source is a middle-aged man in good health and CMV-seropositive. Material: PBMCs.

The CDR3 is CASSLATGIHEQFF. The nucleotide sequence reads as follows: TGTGCCAGCAGCTTAGCGACAGGGATCCATGAGCAGTTCTTC. Recombination connected TRBV11-3 to TRBJ2-1, with TRBD1 identical over 7 junction bases. The CDR1 and CDR2 encoded by the germline V gene are SGHNT and YENEEA. Including cysteine and phenylalanine, the CDR3 has 14 amino acids. Only the CDR3 portion is preserved as DNA: 42 bases, with reading frame beginning at the first base. Trimming removed 1 base from V and 8 bases from J; the gene matches leave 5 bases unexplained. Here the CDR3 is joined to the reference TRBV11-3 and TRBJ2-1 genes, and the full variable domain is: EAGVVQSPRYKIIEKKQPVAFWCNPISGHNTLYWYLQNLGQGPELLIRYENEEAVDDSQLPKDRFSAERLKGVDSTLKIQPAELGDSAVYLCASSLATGIHEQFFGPGTRLTVL.